A single sample is the source of the 9 T cell receptor beta chains below, sequenced in a study of early T cells in non-severe SARS-CoV-2 infection. From the 5' RACE reads, TCRdb called clonotypes with MiXCR, one entry per CDR3 protein. The sample lists about 61,000 distinct CDR3 sequences, 12% occurring once. Source: whole blood, taken at baseline. Every receptor here comes from an adult who was a healthcare worker with PCR-confirmed SARS-CoV-2 infection or an uninfected control (not recorded which). The donor label of this sample is uncertain.

V and J are TRBV28 and TRBJ1-2; D not resolved. The CDR3 is 13 residues long. The V end lost 2 bases, the J end lost 1 base, and 5 bases lay between the germline ends. Germline V gene sequence: CDR1 MDHEN, CDR2 SYDVKM. DNA of the CDR3: TGTGCCAGCAGTTTAGACGGTAACTATGGCTACACCTTC. Translated, it gives CASSLDGNYGYTF.

This chain uses TRBV12-3 or TRBV12-4 with TRBJ1-2; TRBD1 is a possible D gene (5 bases). This CDR3 contains 18 residues. Between the trimmed V and J ends, which lost 5 bases and 6 bases, there was a span of 28 bases. CDR3 in DNA: TGTGCCAGCAGTCGCAGATGGACATCGCCCGGGGTTAGGGATGGCTACACCTTC. Translating it yields CASSRRWTSPGVRDGYTF.

This clonotype was seen many times. In DNA, the CDR3 is TGCAGCGTTGGGACAGGGGCTCGCGGTGAGCAGTTCTTC. This encodes CSVGTGARGEQFF. This chain joins TRBV29-1 and TRBJ2-1, with TRBD1 matching over 9 bases. CDR1 is SQVTM and CDR2 is ANQGSEA in the germline V gene. V trimming: 4 bases; J trimming: 9 bases; junction bases outside the gene matches: 7. The CDR3 loop spans 13 amino acids.

This clonotype was seen only a few times. The chain is built from TRBV2 and TRBJ2-5; a possible D gene is TRBD2 (5 bases). The CDR3 contains 15 residues. CDR1 and CDR2 from the germline V gene are SNHLY and FYNNEI. V lost 1 base, J lost 3 bases, and 12 bases lay in between. The chain's CDR3 is CASSEVGVVEETQYF. The CDR3 nucleotides are TGTGCCAGCAGTGAAGTCGGGGTGGTGGAAGAGACCCAGTACTTC.

V usage is TRBV11-2 and J usage is TRBJ2-3, with 10 bases that match TRBD1. Germline-derived CDR1 and CDR2 are SGHAT and FQNNGV. The CDR3 length is 16 residues. J gave up 0 bases and V 6 bases, and 6 bases lay outside the gene matches. In nucleotides, the CDR3 is TGTGCCAGCAGTATCGGACAGGGGGGGAGCACAGATACGCAGTATTTT. Translating gives CASSIGQGGSTDTQYF. Filled out from reference TRBV11-2 and TRBJ2-3, the complete variable domain reads EAGVAQSPRYKIIEKRQSVAFWCNPISGHATLYWYQQILGQGPKLLIQFQNNGVVDDSQLPKDRFSAERLKGVDSTLKIQPAKLEDSAVYLCASSIGQGGSTDTQYFGPGTRLTVL.

The rearrangement links TRBV7-3 to TRBJ1-1; D remains ambiguous. The ends were cut back, 6 bases at V and 0 bases at J, with 11 bases in the middle. The CDR3 loop spans 14 amino acids. From germline, CDR1 is SGHTA and CDR2 FQGTGA. The CDR3 here is CASRRGKLNTEAFF. CDR3 DNA sequence: TGTGCCAGCAGACGAGGGAAACTGAACACTGAAGCTTTCTTT. Drawing the rest from reference TRBV7-3 and TRBJ1-1, the complete variable domain is GAGVSQTPSNKVTEKGKYVELRCDPISGHTALYWYRQSLGQGPEFLIYFQGTGAADDSGLPNDRFFAVRPEGSVSTLKIQRTERGDSAVYLCASRRGKLNTEAFFGQGTRLTVV.

This clonotype was counted a few times. The CDR3 nucleotides read TGTGCCAGCAGTGAATCCCCGGGGGCGACTGGAAACACCATATATTTT. It encodes CASSESPGATGNTIYF. The chain is built from TRBV25-1 and TRBJ1-3; TRBD1 might be the D (6 bases). The CDR3 is made up of 16 amino acids. Per germline, CDR1 MGHDK and CDR2 SYGVNS. Trimming shortened V by 1 base and J by 2 bases, and 12 bases separated the two germline ends.

This clonotype was seen at least ten times. The chain links TRBV20-1 to TRBJ2-5, with D possibly TRBD1 on 6 matching bases. The V gene's germline CDR1 is DFQATT and CDR2 SNEGSKA (reference sequence). The CDR3 runs to 18 residues. The V end lost 1 base, the J end lost 1 base, and 22 bases lay between the germline ends. The CDR3 protein is CSARGPKSQGGPQETQYF. The CDR3 region has the DNA TGCAGTGCTAGAGGACCAAAAAGCCAAGGGGGACCCCAAGAGACCCAGTACTTC.

This clonotype was seen a handful of times. V is TRBV27 and J is TRBJ2-5; 9 bases are a match to TRBD1. The CDR3 runs to 14 residues. V gave up 5 bases and J gave up 2 bases; unmatched junction bases: 3. Per germline, CDR1 MNHEY and CDR2 SMNVEV (reference sequence). This chain's CDR3 is CASSRTGAQETQYF. The CDR3 nucleotides are TGTGCCAGCAGTCGGACAGGGGCTCAAGAGACCCAGTACTTC.